These 21 T cell receptor beta chains were all obtained from the same sample, sequenced in a study of cytomegalovirus exposure and HLA in healthy donors. Vbeta (60) and Jbeta (13) primers were used in the PCR. TCRdb's table, derived via immunoSEQ multiplex PCR, lists solely in-frame clones and lacks some. The data contain roughly 120,000 clones, roughly 76% of them seen just once; the ten biggest clones take up roughly 8%. The specimen sequenced was PBMCs. Source of these receptors: a woman aged 45-60 years in good health and CMV-seropositive.

The V gene is TRBV12-5, the J gene TRBJ1-2, with a possible D match to TRBD1 (5 bases). CDR3 size: 15 residues. V lost 4 bases and J 1 base, leaving 13 bases between the germline ends. Germline-derived CDR1 and CDR2 are LGHNT and FRNRAP. CDR3 sequence: CASGSSGTDNYGYTF. DNA for the CDR3: TGTGCTAGTGGTTCTTCTGGGACTGATAACTATGGCTACACCTTC.

This clone was picked up a small number of times. V gene TRBV4-1 combines with J gene TRBJ2-7; D is perhaps TRBD1 (6 bases). CDR1 and CDR2 (germline): MGHRA, YSYEKL. Trimming took 3 bases from V and 0 from J, leaving 15 bases between them. CDR3 size: 16 residues. CDR3 sequence reads: CASSQGAIGGSYEQYF. DNA for the CDR3: TGCGCCAGCAGCCAGGGGGCCATTGGGGGCTCCTACGAGCAGTACTTC.

The chain has TRBV7-9 and TRBJ1-4, with 7 nucleotides matching TRBD1. Per germline, CDR1 SEHNR and CDR2 FQNEAQ (reference sequence). CDR3 length: 14 amino acids. The V and J ends lost 1 base and 8 bases, in that order; junction bases with no gene match: 4. DNA for the CDR3: TGTGCCAGCAGCTTAGACAGGGGAGAGGAAAAACTGTTTTTT. Its translation: CASSLDRGEEKLFF.

This chain connects TRBV10-3 to TRBJ1-4, with D maybe TRBD1 (6 bases). The CDR3 covers 11 residues. V was trimmed by 10 bases and J by 8 bases, leaving 11 bases between them. Per germline, CDR1 ENHRY and CDR2 SYGVKD. CDR3 region: CATRGGEKLFF. The CDR3 DNA reads as TGTGCCACGAGGGGGGGGGAAAAACTGTTTTTT.

The genes are TRBV10-3 and TRBJ2-7; D is ambiguous. The CDR3 has 13 residues. V was shortened by 3 bases and J by 3 bases, with 9 bases between the two germline ends. Germline lookup yields CDR1 ENHRY and CDR2 SYGVKD. The CDR3 region is CAISETVFYEQYF. CDR3 DNA sequence: TGTGCCATCAGTGAAACGGTATTCTACGAGCAGTACTTC.

The chain combines TRBV10-3 with TRBJ2-4; 7 bases agree with TRBD2. CDR3 length: 17 residues. Per the germline V gene, CDR1 is ENHRY and CDR2 is SYGVKD. V was pared by 4 bases and J by 7 bases, with 16 bases of the junction left unmatched. CDR3: CAISGVREGIKGNIQYF. In nucleotides, the CDR3 is TGTGCCATCAGTGGCGTAAGGGAGGGGATAAAAGGGAACATTCAGTACTTC.

The rearrangement links TRBV2 to TRBJ2-3, with a weak D call TRBD1 (6 bases). There are 16 residues in the CDR3. Trimming removed 8 bases at V and 4 bases at J, with 22 bases between. CDR1 SNHLY and CDR2 FYNNEI come from the germline V gene. CDR3 sequence reads: CASQKGWAGDADTQYF. In DNA form, the CDR3 reads TGTGCCAGCCAGAAAGGATGGGCAGGGGACGCAGATACGCAGTATTTT.

This CDR3 is CASSLQGVSGNTIYF. CDR3 bases: TGTGCCAGCAGCCTACAAGGGGTCTCGGGAAACACCATATATTTT. The V and J genes are TRBV11-2 and TRBJ1-3; weak D call: TRBD1 (5 bases). CDR3 length: 15 amino acids. V lost 5 bases and J lost 4, with 15 bases in between. CDR1 is SGHAT, CDR2 FQNNGV, per germline.

In the case of this clone: Relative to the germline gene, one junction end is altered; a read error may explain this. The chain has TRBV7-9 and TRBJ1-1; 7 bases agree with TRBD1. CDR1 is SEHNR, CDR2 FQNEAQ, per germline (reference sequence). This CDR3 has 17 residues. CDR3 loop: CSSSPGGLLGRNTEAFF. CDR3 coding DNA: TGTTCCAGCAGCCCAGGGGGACTTCTTGGTCGGAACACTGAAGCTTTCTTT.

The chain joins TRBV28 to TRBJ2-2, with D unclear. The CDR3 has 13 residues. V lost 6 bases, J lost 3 bases, and 8 bases lay in between. Germline CDR1 is MDHEN and CDR2 is SYDVKM. DNA for the CDR3: TGTGCCAGCAGGCTACGATACACCGGGGAGCTGTTTTTT. Its translation is CASRLRYTGELFF.

This clone was detected once. The genes are TRBV4-3 and TRBJ2-7, with 7 positions matching TRBD2. The V gene's germline CDR1 is LGHNA and CDR2 YSLEER. Germline trimming cut 0 bases from V and 4 bases from J; bases unmatched to any gene: 3. The CDR3 covers 14 residues. The DNA for the CDR3 is TGCGCCAGCAGCCAAGATCCCGGGGGGTACGAGCAGTACTTC. It encodes CASSQDPGGYEQYF.

The chain couples TRBV18 to TRBJ2-1; perhaps TRBD2 as D (5 bases). The V and J ends lost 4 bases and 0 bases respectively, with 22 bases between them. CDR3 length: 19 residues. Germline assignment: CDR1 KGHSH and CDR2 LQKENI. The CDR3 spells CASSHSAPATRRSYNEQFF. The CDR3 DNA follows: TGTGCCAGCTCACATAGCGCCCCTGCGACCAGGCGCTCCTACAATGAGCAGTTCTTC.

V gene TRBV9 combines with J gene TRBJ2-7; D not certain. Germline-derived CDR1 and CDR2 are SGDLS and YYNGEE. V was pared by 2 bases and J by 0 bases, with 9 bases between. The CDR3 length is 14 residues. Here the CDR3 DNA reads TGTGCCAGCAGCGTCGGTGCTAGCTCCTACGAGCAGTACTTC. Its protein is CASSVGASSYEQYF.

This sequence joins TRBV6-1 and TRBJ2-7; weak D call: TRBD1 (5 bases). This CDR3 has 16 residues. The germline V gene encodes CDR1 MNHNS and CDR2 SASEGT. The V end lost 0 bases, the J end lost 3 bases, and 15 bases lay between the germline ends. CDR3 sequence: CASSEAGRASYYEQYF. CDR3 sequence (DNA): TGTGCCAGCAGTGAAGCAGGCAGGGCATCATACTACGAGCAGTACTTC.

This clone was picked up a small number of times. The V and J genes are TRBV9 and TRBJ1-1; D is undetermined. Trimming removed 0 bases at V and 1 base at J, with 4 bases between. The CDR3 spans 13 residues. Germline V CDR1 and CDR2: SGDLS, YYNGEE. CDR3 loop: CASSVDGNTEAFF. The DNA of the CDR3 is TGTGCCAGCAGCGTAGACGGGAACACTGAAGCTTTCTTT.

Only one count was recorded for this clone. The V gene is TRBV5-4, the J gene TRBJ2-7, with 7 positions matching TRBD1. This CDR3 contains 13 residues. V was clipped by 4 bases and J by 3 bases; unmatched bases: 4. Per the germline V gene, CDR1 is SGHNT and CDR2 is YYREEE (reference sequence). As DNA, the CDR3 is TGTGCCAGCAGCAAGGGACAGAACTACGAGCAGTACTTC. It is translated as CASSKGQNYEQYF.

The genes are TRBV7-3 and TRBJ1-1; 9 bases map to TRBD1. The junction had 5 bases not matched to a gene; V was cut back by 5 bases and J by 1 base. Germline CDR1 reads SGHTA; CDR2 reads FQGTGA. The CDR3 is 15 residues long. The CDR3 is CASSAQGARNTEAFF. Written as DNA, the CDR3 is TGTGCCAGCAGCGCACAGGGGGCAAGGAACACTGAAGCTTTCTTT.

The rearrangement links TRBV10-2 to TRBJ1-1; a possible D gene is TRBD1 (5 bases). This CDR3 has 18 amino acids. V dropped 5 bases and J dropped 0 bases, with 22 bases sitting between them. Germline loops: CDR1 WSHSY, CDR2 SAAADI. The CDR3 sequence is CASSRVAGSIGMNTEAFF. For the CDR3, the DNA is TGCGCCAGCAGTCGAGTTGCAGGGTCAATAGGGATGAACACTGAAGCTTTCTTT.

This sequence joins TRBV15 and TRBJ2-1, with 11 bases matching TRBD2. Germline V gives CDR1 LNHNV, CDR2 YYDKDF (reference sequence). V trimming: 0 bases; J trimming: 5 bases; junction bases outside the gene matches: 12. The CDR3 runs 19 residues. The CDR3 region has the DNA TGTGCCACCAGCAGAGATTTGTTAGCGGGAGGGCAGTACGACAATGAGCAGTTCTTC. Amino acids: CATSRDLLAGGQYDNEQFF.

Turning to this clone: This sample includes further DNA sequences coding for the same CDR3. The gene calls are TRBV7-3 and TRBJ2-3; D might be TRBD2 (5 bases). The germline CDR1 and CDR2 sequences are SGHTA and FQGTGA. The germline V and J ends were trimmed by 2 bases and 0 bases, with 6 bases remaining between them. The CDR3 is made up of 14 amino acids. CDR3 region: CASSLSGSTDTQYF. The CDR3 DNA follows: TGTGCCAGCAGCTTATCGGGGAGCACAGATACGCAGTATTTT. Using reference TRBV7-3 and TRBJ2-3 for the parts outside the CDR3, the full variable domain is GAGVSQTPSNKVTEKGKYVELRCDPISGHTALYWYRQSLGQGPEFLIYFQGTGAADDSGLPNDRFFAVRPEGSVSTLKIQRTERGDSAVYLCASSLSGSTDTQYFGPGTRLTVL.

The chain links TRBV7-3 to TRBJ1-1; TRBD1 matches 8 bases. The germline V gene encodes CDR1 SGHTA and CDR2 FQGTGA. The CDR3 is made up of 13 amino acids. Unmatched junction bases numbered 3, after V lost 5 bases and J lost 4 bases. CDR3 in DNA: TGTGCCAGCAGCGCCACAGGGGGCACTGAAGCTTTCTTT. It is translated as CASSATGGTEAFF.